This section outlines one TCR beta chain sequence together with its context. Its matching antigen is unknown. This sample stems from a study of vaccination and CD4 T cells after COVID-19. The Oncomine TCR Beta short-read assay sequenced DNA from cultured CD4+ T cells. TCRdb reanalysed the PCR reads using MiXCR and keeps one entry per CDR3 protein. The repertoire includes 15,000 to 20,000 distinct CDR3 sequences, 45% to 55% of them detected once, and approximately 9.1% sits in the top ten. Treatment described: roughly 10-day PBMC culture with coronavirus spike peptide pools or control peptides (ViraFEST assay). Trimming removed 5 bases from V and 2 bases from J; junction bases left unmatched: 4. The CDR3 consists of 14 residues.

Sequences were obtained from CD4+ T cells from blood, cultured in vitro. This chain connects TRBV12-3 or TRBV12-4 to TRBJ2-7, with 9 bases that match TRBD1. The clonotype was recovered from a human donor who had recovered from COVID-19. CDR3 residues: CASSGTGRPYEQYF. The CDR3 region has the DNA TGTGCCAGCAGTGGGACAGGGCGGCCCTACGAGCAGTACTTC.